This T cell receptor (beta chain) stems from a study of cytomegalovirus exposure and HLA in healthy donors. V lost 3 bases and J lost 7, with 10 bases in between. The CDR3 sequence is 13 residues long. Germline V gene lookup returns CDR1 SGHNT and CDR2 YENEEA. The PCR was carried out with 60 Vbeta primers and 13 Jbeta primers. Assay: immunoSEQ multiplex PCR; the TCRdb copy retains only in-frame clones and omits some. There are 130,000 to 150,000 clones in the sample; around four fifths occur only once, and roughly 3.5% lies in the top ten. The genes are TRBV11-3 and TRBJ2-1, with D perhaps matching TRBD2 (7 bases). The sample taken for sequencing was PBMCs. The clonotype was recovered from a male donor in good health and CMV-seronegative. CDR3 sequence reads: CASSLGGRNEQFF. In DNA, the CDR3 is TGTGCCAGCAGCTTGGGGGGGCGGAATGAGCAGTTCTTC. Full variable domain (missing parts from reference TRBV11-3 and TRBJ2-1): EAGVVQSPRYKIIEKKQPVAFWCNPISGHNTLYWYLQNLGQGPELLIRYENEEAVDDSQLPKDRFSAERLKGVDSTLKIQPAELGDSAVYLCASSLGGRNEQFFGPGTRLTVL.